Below, 5 T cell receptor beta chains from the same sample are listed, as sequenced in a study of shared clonotypes between healthy human individuals (dated by TCRdb to the early 2020s). CD8 naive samples were obtained by positive selection for CCR7 among CD45RO-negative cells, yielding a CD45RA+CCR7+ population from which TemRA cells were excluded. The method was the immunoSEQ multiplex PCR assay. Imported from immuneACCESS, the table was reduced by TCRdb to in-frame sequences with V and J called. These copies leave out some clones; in studies compared against another copy, an unresolved V gene accounts for under half, and the cause of the remainder is not known. The sample includes roughly 2.1 million clones, with under 95% observed a single time. The ten largest clones add up to under 2% of the sample. Sequencing was performed on naive CD8+ T cells from PBMCs. Read against the paper, the sample's cell subset or site label means: CD45RA+CCR7+. These receptors came from a man between 18 and 29 years old in good health. Some clones in this sample may be carry-over from other donors' samples.

This sequence joins TRBV29-1 and TRBJ2-3, with 8 positions matching TRBD2. Germline V gene lookup returns CDR1 SQVTM and CDR2 ANQGSEA. The CDR3 contains 14 residues. The V and J ends lost 4 bases and 3 bases, in that order; junction bases with no gene match: 6. CDR3 sequence reads: CSVVPSGSTDTQYF. CDR3 in DNA: TGCAGCGTTGTTCCCAGCGGGAGTACAGATACGCAGTATTTT.

The rearrangement links TRBV28 to TRBJ2-1, with TRBD2 identical over 11 bases. The CDR3 is made up of 14 amino acids. The germline gives CDR1 MDHEN, CDR2 SYDVKM. Germline trimming cut 4 bases from V and 4 bases from J; bases unmatched to any gene: 0. CDR3 region: CASSSSGRYNEQFF. CDR3 sequence (DNA): TGTGCCAGCAGTTCTAGCGGGAGGTACAATGAGCAGTTCTTC.

The chain carries TRBV27 and TRBJ2-7; 10 bases are a match to TRBD2. Trimming took 4 bases from V and 6 from J; bases not matched to a gene: 9. CDR1 is MNHEY, CDR2 SMNVEV, per germline (reference sequence). There are 15 residues in the CDR3. The CDR3 reads CASSWASGSLGEQYF. The DNA of the CDR3 is TGTGCCAGCAGTTGGGCTAGCGGGAGCTTAGGCGAGCAGTACTTC.

This sequence joins TRBV28 and TRBJ2-3, with 7 bases identical to TRBD2. In germline, CDR1 is MDHEN, CDR2 SYDVKM. V was clipped by 4 bases and J by 4 bases; unmatched bases: 11. This CDR3 region has 16 residues. The CDR3 coding sequence is TGTGCCAGCAGTTCTGTTGCGGGAGTGCCGGCAGATACGCAGTATTTT. Its translation: CASSSVAGVPADTQYF.

V usage is TRBV29-1 and J usage is TRBJ1-2; D is perhaps TRBD1 (5 bases). CDR3 size: 12 residues. V lost 4 bases, J lost 4 bases, and 10 bases lay in between. Germline CDR1 reads SQVTM; CDR2 reads ANQGSEA. The CDR3 DNA is TGCAGCGTTGTCGGAGACAGCTATGGCTACACCTTC. Translation gives CSVVGDSYGYTF.